The sequence of this TCR beta chain was determined in a study of Graves' ophthalmopathy and Graves' hyperthyroidism. Whole-study findings and limits: Ophthalmopathy could be told apart from stable hyperthyroidism by a 13-signature model (approximately 91% sensitivity, about 80% specificity).

Germline V gene sequence: CDR1 DFQATT, CDR2 SNEGSKA (reference sequence). The CDR3 loop spans 16 amino acids. The V segment lost 1 base and the J segment 4 bases; nucleotides outside the gene matches: 10. RNA transcripts provided the template for amplifying TCR beta CDR3 regions. HTBI primers were used in a first-round RT-PCR, which preceded a second-round multiplex PCR. TCRdb analysed the multiplex PCR reads with MiXCR anew, one entry per CDR3 protein. This table holds tens of thousands of distinct CDR3 sequences, approximately 50% found once. This clonotype was detected many times. As yet, its antigen is unknown.

The rearrangement uses TRBV20-1 and TRBJ1-5; 7 nucleotides line up with TRBD1. Sequencing was done on a sample of peripheral blood. The sequence was collected from an adult woman with Graves' ophthalmopathy. As DNA, the CDR3 is TGCAGTGCTAGAGGAGGACAGGTCGGTTTGAATCAGCCCCAGCATTTT. Amino acids: CSARGGQVGLNQPQHF.